This TCR beta chain was sequenced during a study of cytomegalovirus exposure and HLA in healthy donors (dated 2017 in TCRdb). Concerning the study at large: An earlier analysis of roughly 570 of the donors reported about 300 Gb of sequence data and approximately 120 million unique TCR beta sequences obtained from about 179 million T cells. An early release covering roughly 600 HLA-typed donors comprised approximately 290 gigabases of sequencing data and 65 million to 100 million unique TCR sequences. Among the roughly 370 genotyped donors, roughly 80% belonged to the genetic ancestry cluster associated with self-reported Caucasian donors. The study aimed to test whether cataloging public T cell receptors could reveal signatures of past pathogen exposure. Using immunosequencing, the study profiled T cell repertoires from 500 to 800 subjects and related those repertoires to cytomegalovirus serostatus. In addition to the first cohort of several hundred subjects, a separate validation cohort of 130 or so different subjects was used. To predict cytomegalovirus infection status, the study combined high-throughput TCR immunosequencing, statistical association of individual TCRs with disease status, and machine learning. A later analysis re-examined previously published TCR beta repertoires from several hundred donors and added high-resolution HLA genotyping to investigate patterns of TCR occurrence. The later analysis used no new phenotypic data to find candidate immune exposures, relying instead on TCR beta sequences and their occurrence across donors. An earlier analysis of approximately 630 of the donors applied high-throughput TCR beta sequencing to assess whether each TCR beta V gene segment acted as functional or pseudogenic. Donor age, sex, ethnicity and CMV serostatus were collected together with the repertoire data. Genome-wide SNP genotypes for about 65% of the 666 donors were used in a later genetic analysis, which treated that subset as a discovery cohort. Every repertoire in the discovery cohort had been generated on one and the same sequencing platform. Both class I and class II loci were covered by HLA typing, at four-digit resolution. The number of typed donors differed by locus: roughly 620-630 for A, B, C, DRB1 and DQB1; some 500 for DQA1; around 610 for DPA1; and about 470 for DPB1. Because of strong linkage in the cohort, five DR-DQ haplotypes were treated as single units for association and clustering. Across approximately 420 genotyped donors of the cohort, an average of about 200,000 unique TCR beta nucleotide sequences per donor were sequenced, and approximately 17% of those sequences were non-productive. Results the study describes overall, beyond this receptor: Because HLA typing was unavailable for some donors at each locus, only the typed subset was used in association tests. Compared with equally common non-associated chains, HLA-associated TCR beta chains in a later analysis were more clonally expanded and had lower generation probabilities. Presence/absence analyses assumed roughly uniform sequencing depth across donors, an assumption that may not hold. Across donors, most TCR sequences were observed very rarely, whereas some public TCRs were present in many individuals. Broadly in line with IMGT annotations, most TCR beta V segments showed up in productive rearrangements about 87% or about 30% of the time in an earlier analysis of 587 of the donors. The cohort was sequenced for TCR beta chains only, and without alpha or paired-chain data the features that could be detected were limited. The only immune exposure information available for the cohort was CMV serostatus. The earlier analysis of some 560 of the donors excluded around 17 rarely observed V segments, including chromosome 9 orphons, because counts were too low. V-gene and J-gene trimming of TCR beta chains was associated with a missense DCLRE1C variant in a later genetic analysis, and the association was replicated in an independent cohort. When HLA alleles, especially DR and DQ, strongly co-occurred, attributing TCR associations to individual alleles was difficult. According to a later analysis, parvovirus B19, influenza, CMV and Epstein-Barr virus appeared linked to several top co-occurrence clusters. The authors suggested that the approach could potentially be extended to other disease states and immunological phenotypes. A later analysis found that TCR association rates varied across HLA loci, with DRB1 alleles showing the most associated TCRs and HLA-C alleles the fewest. In vitro tests confirmed that a few of the cytomegalovirus-associated TCR beta chains recognize cytomegalovirus antigens. The study gave a list of around 170 TCR beta chains associated with cytomegalovirus. In a later analysis, around 17,000 TCR beta sequences were associated with specific HLA alleles at a false discovery rate of 0.05. A cluster of highly shared sequence variants was judged likely to be a technical artifact of the sequencing pipeline. Most CMV-associated TCR beta chains appeared to be HLA-restricted in a later analysis, and the HLA associations seemed to be driven largely by CMV exposure. Linkage disequilibrium might explain the correlated functional status among segregating V segments, but an unknown experimental factor could not be ruled out. Compared with the approximately 720-donor mean, donors in an Asian-associated ancestry cluster had fewer N-insertions in productive TCRs, according to a later genetic analysis. Some IMGT-functional V segments, including TRBV6-2 and TRBV6-3, could not be distinguished by the 87-base-pair reads and were therefore excluded. In both the original and validation cohorts, the classifier was reported to diagnose cytomegalovirus status with high specificity and sensitivity. A further reported finding was that TCR beta sequences accurately predicted the HLA-A and HLA-B alleles for most subjects in the first cohort.

In total, roughly 710 healthy bone marrow donors made up the cohort. At the time of sampling, every cohort member was nominally healthy, though immune exposures that went unrecorded were likely present. The donor was CMV seronegative and was included in the group of hundreds of seronegative cohort members. A peripheral blood sample was provided by each donor, and peripheral blood mononuclear cells were used for TCR beta sequencing. Genomic DNA extraction from the blood cell samples was performed with the Qiagen DNeasy Blood Extraction Kit. A word on this clone: Its antigen is not yet known. The record has no base qualities; no much larger clone is one base away.

To prepare the library, the immunoSEQ multiplex PCR assay was applied. For the multiplex PCR, a mixture combining 60 forward primers for TCR Vbeta segments and 13 reverse primers for TCR Jbeta segments was used. The CDR3 region of rearranged TCR beta genes was amplified from genomic DNA with a multiplex PCR assay. On the Illumina HiSeq System, the amplified TCR beta libraries were sequenced as 87-base-pair reads. The paper's processing steps were these. In a later analysis, 70 million to 95 million unique TCR beta chains were counted across the 500 to 850 repertoires, and roughly 11 million of these chains were shared by at least two donors. Raw reads were error-corrected and collapsed into unique sequences with a nearest-neighbor algorithm that merged closely related sequences to remove PCR and sequencing errors. Alignment of CDR3 sequences to IMGT reference sequences was used to assign V, D and J gene segments. Each retained sequence needed at least a six-nucleotide match to both a V gene segment and a J gene segment. Rearrangements were classified as productive when the CDR3 lacked stop codons and remained in frame with V and J, and all other rearrangements were classified as non-productive. Following IMGT convention, CDR3 was defined as the stretch from the second conserved V-encoded cysteine up to the conserved J-encoded phenylalanine. Sequences without an unambiguous match to a single V gene segment were excluded from the earlier analysis of 587 of the donors. An earlier analysis of 500 to 700 of the donors classified V segments as functional when productive rearrangements were above 56.7% and as segregating when the standard deviation between donors was above 5%. A statistical classification framework was built for diagnosing cytomegalovirus status from the catalog of TCR beta chain sequences. A later analysis assigned V and J genes by comparing TCR nucleotide sequences with IMGT/GENE-DB human TR gene sequences. Using the TCRdist pipeline, a later analysis assigned CDR3 sequences along with most-parsimonious VDJ recombination scenarios. In a later analysis, each TCR beta chain was defined by its CDR3 amino acid sequence together with its V-gene family, and reads lacking a unique V-gene family were excluded. A later analysis removed nearly 600 highly shared, low-generation-probability nucleotide sequences to deal with suspected cross-contamination and a sequencing artifact. A later analysis calculated a clonal expansion index for each public chain from normalized within-repertoire ranks of inferred template counts. In a later analysis, generation probabilities were computed using a VDJ recombination model fitted to out-of-frame rearrangements, and the results were checked against IGoR. A later analysis scored TCR-TCR, TCR-HLA and TCR-CMV co-occurrence with hypergeometric tests, applying a repertoire-size bias correction to TCR pairs. A later analysis estimated false discovery rates by permuting HLA or CMV assignments 20 times. In a later analysis, co-occurring TCRs were grouped using DBSCAN, with TCRdist sequence similarity added in when clustering inside HLA-allele-positive subsets. Repertoires with fewer than 30,000 or more than 120,000 public chains were left out of co-occurrence clustering, as were about 5 repertoires with anomalous nucleotide sharing. TCRdb limited this immuneACCESS table to in-frame rearrangements with V and J called. A share of clones is missing; checked studies link under half to unresolved V genes, and the rest is unexplained. V, J and clone size derive from that table, while D and trimming were established from the DNA sequence. The sample contains 150,000 to 200,000 clones, less than 90% of them found a single time. In total, the top ten clones hold around 0.21% of the sample.

The CDR3 holds 12 amino acids from the cysteine to the phenylalanine. The retained sequence is limited to the CDR3, 36 bases, with the frame set at the first base. According to the germline V gene (reference sequence), CDR1 reads GTSNPN and CDR2 reads SVGIG. V gives up 4 bases and J gives up 5 bases, and the segment between their germline ends measures 12 bases. The sequencing sample was made of PBMCs. The chain is assembled from TRBV30 and TRBJ2-7; the D gene is not confidently resolved. This sequence originates from a girl less than two years old in good health and CMV-seronegative. The bases are TGTGCCTGGAAGATCCTCAGTAACGAGCAGTACTTC. This codes for CAWKILSNEQYF.